This TCR beta chain was identified in a study of identical twins. This clonotype came up a few times. TCRdb reanalysed the 5' RACE reads using MiXCR and keeps one entry per CDR3 protein. The top ten clones hold under 3% of a sample with approximately 600,000 distinct CDR3 sequences, 9.6% of them seen once. Germline CDR1 and CDR2: SGHVS and FQNEAQ. The germline V and J ends were trimmed by 5 bases and 0 bases, with 18 bases remaining between them. CDR3 length equals 17 residues. The data were also submitted as part of a second study, on yellow fever vaccine responses in identical twins. That study reports: As reported, the vaccine T cell response of twins seemed partly convergent and partly personalized.

Sequencing was performed on PBMCs. J is TRBJ2-3 and V is TRBV7-8, with D possibly matching TRBD2 (6 bases). The clonotype was recovered from a woman between 18 and 29 years old in good health. CDR3 coding DNA: TGTGCCAGCAGCAAACCTGGGGGGTCCCGTAGCACAGATACGCAGTATTTT. This gives the protein CASSKPGGSRSTDTQYF.